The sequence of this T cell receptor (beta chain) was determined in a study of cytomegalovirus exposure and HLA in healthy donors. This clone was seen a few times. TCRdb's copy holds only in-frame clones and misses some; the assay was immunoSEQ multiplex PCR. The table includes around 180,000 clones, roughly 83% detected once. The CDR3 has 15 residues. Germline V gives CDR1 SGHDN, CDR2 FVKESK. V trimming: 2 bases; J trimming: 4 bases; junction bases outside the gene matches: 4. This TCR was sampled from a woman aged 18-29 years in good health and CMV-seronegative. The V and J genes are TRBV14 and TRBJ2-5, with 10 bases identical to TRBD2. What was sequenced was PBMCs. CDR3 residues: CASSQSGTSVETQYF. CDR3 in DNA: TGTGCCAGCAGCCAATCCGGGACTAGCGTAGAGACCCAGTACTTC.